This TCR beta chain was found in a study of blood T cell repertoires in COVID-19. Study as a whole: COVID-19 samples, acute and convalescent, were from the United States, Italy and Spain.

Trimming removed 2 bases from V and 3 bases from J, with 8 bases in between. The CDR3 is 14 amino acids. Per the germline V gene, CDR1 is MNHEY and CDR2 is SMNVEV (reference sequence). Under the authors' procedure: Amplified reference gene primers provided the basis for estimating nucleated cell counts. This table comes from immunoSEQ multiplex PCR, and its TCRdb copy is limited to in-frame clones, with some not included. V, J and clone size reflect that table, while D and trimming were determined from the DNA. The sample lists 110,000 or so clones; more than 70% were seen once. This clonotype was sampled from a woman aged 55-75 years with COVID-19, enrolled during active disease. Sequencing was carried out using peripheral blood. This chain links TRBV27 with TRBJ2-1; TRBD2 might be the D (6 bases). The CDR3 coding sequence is TGTGCCAGCAGTTTAAGAGCGGGCTACAATGAGCAGTTCTTC. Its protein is CASSLRAGYNEQFF.